This T cell receptor (beta chain) was sequenced in a study of early stage breast cancer tumors. For the study at large: Of some 15 invasive breast tumors, about a dozen were hormone receptor-positive, HER2-negative.

General observations from the study: Comparing each tissue with blood distinguished tumor from normal in about 85% of the 16 patients.

The method was immunoSEQ multiplex PCR; TCRdb's version includes in-frame clones alone and lacks a portion of them. The table shows some 30,000 clones, with roughly 81% occurring only once. This clone showed up just a few times. The antigen is unknown. The CDR3 length is 17 residues. Trimming shortened V by 0 bases and J by 3 bases, and 17 bases separated the two germline ends. Looked up from germline, CDR1 is LGHNA and CDR2 is YSLEER. Sequenced sample: blood. The TCR comes from a person aged 45 to 59 with breast cancer. The chain recombines TRBV4-3 with TRBJ1-1, with TRBD1 as a possible D gene (5 bases). For the CDR3, the DNA is TGCGCCAGCAGCCAAGACCCGACGGGGGACGGAGACACTGAAGCTTTCTTT. Amino acids: CASSQDPTGDGDTEAFF.